This is a list of T cell receptor beta chains from one sample in a study of cytomegalovirus exposure and HLA in healthy donors. Generated by immunoSEQ multiplex PCR, the TCRdb table keeps only in-frame clones and is missing some. This sample carries 95,000 to 150,000 clones, approximately 83% of them seen once, and the ten largest clones take more than 3.5%. Source material: PBMCs. The receptors stem from a woman aged 40 to 50 in good health and CMV-seropositive. Each CDR3 is given with its conserved first and last residue.

v_call: TRBV14
j_call: TRBJ1-5
cdr3_length: 14
cdr3_aa: CASSSAAGNQPQHF

v_call: TRBV5-1
j_call: TRBJ2-7
cdr3_length: 14
cdr3_aa: CASSLVQASYEQYF

v_call: TRBV5-6
j_call: TRBJ2-3
cdr3_length: 17
cdr3_aa: CASSPGLAGVLTDTQYF

v_call: TRBV27
j_call: TRBJ2-7
cdr3_length: 14
cdr3_aa: CASSTGTPIYEQYF

v_call: TRBV27
j_call: TRBJ2-1
cdr3_length: 13
cdr3_aa: CASSLTSSIEQFF

v_call: TRBV30
j_call: TRBJ2-7
cdr3_length: 13
cdr3_aa: CAWSRGLADEQYF

v_call: TRBV15
j_call: -
cdr3_length: 13
cdr3_aa: CATSPADPIEQYF

v_call: TRBV18
j_call: TRBJ2-1
cdr3_length: 15
cdr3_aa: CASSRLAGDYNEQFF

v_call: TRBV5-1
j_call: TRBJ2-2
cdr3_length: 15
cdr3_aa: CASSLTQVVTGELFF

v_call: TRBV9
j_call: TRBJ2-1
cdr3_length: 14
cdr3_aa: CASSGSSSYNEQFF

v_call: TRBV15
j_call: TRBJ2-4
cdr3_length: 17
cdr3_aa: CATSRGLAGADKNIQYF

v_call: TRBV4-1
j_call: TRBJ2-1
cdr3_length: 15
cdr3_aa: CASSQVVARIYEQFF

v_call: TRBV28
j_call: TRBJ1-4
cdr3_length: 16
cdr3_aa: CASSFLPGTGNEKLFF

v_call: TRBV7-9
j_call: -
cdr3_length: 14
cdr3_aa: CASSVGTESYEQYF

v_call: TRBV6-4
j_call: TRBJ1-2
cdr3_length: 14
cdr3_aa: CASNHRQGAYGYTF

v_call: TRBV6-5
j_call: TRBJ2-7
cdr3_length: 11
cdr3_aa: CASGGGSEQYF

v_call: TRBV19
j_call: TRBJ2-7
cdr3_length: 15
cdr3_aa: CASSILGTEEYEQYF

v_call: TRBV11-2
j_call: TRBJ2-2
cdr3_length: 15
cdr3_aa: CASSRQQGRTGELFF

v_call: TRBV7-9
j_call: TRBJ2-1
cdr3_length: 14
cdr3_aa: CASSRGLAVNEQFF

v_call: TRBV7-2
j_call: TRBJ2-3
cdr3_length: 19
cdr3_aa: CASSFPQMEGSVLTDTQYF

v_call: TRBV7-3
j_call: TRBJ2-7
cdr3_length: 15
cdr3_aa: CASSLLAGGTYEQYF

v_call: TRBV28
j_call: TRBJ2-3
cdr3_length: 16
cdr3_aa: CASRSPLTSVTDTQYF

v_call: TRBV14
j_call: TRBJ2-7
cdr3_length: 15
cdr3_aa: CASSIGQGGRYEQYF

v_call: TRBV29-1
j_call: TRBJ1-1
cdr3_length: 13
cdr3_aa: CSASGQLNTEAFF

v_call: TRBV2
j_call: TRBJ1-4
cdr3_length: 22
cdr3_aa: CASTVLSDPRDKLLATNEKLFF

v_call: TRBV5-1
j_call: TRBJ2-7
cdr3_length: 14
cdr3_aa: CASSWDRASYEQYF

v_call: TRBV9
j_call: TRBJ2-1
cdr3_length: 15
cdr3_aa: CASSVGAGGKNEQFF

v_call: TRBV6-1
j_call: TRBJ2-7
cdr3_length: 14
cdr3_aa: CASSEAVPGGEQYF

v_call: TRBV29-1
j_call: TRBJ2-3
cdr3_length: 13
cdr3_aa: CSVVTGETDTQYF

v_call: TRBV10-1
j_call: TRBJ2-1
cdr3_length: 14
cdr3_aa: CASSDGGSRDEQFF

v_call: TRBV6-4
j_call: TRBJ2-7
cdr3_length: 14
cdr3_aa: CASSKESSSYEQYF

v_call: TRBV28
j_call: TRBJ1-2
cdr3_length: 15
cdr3_aa: CASSLGAGGSRGYTF

v_call: TRBV5-5
j_call: TRBJ1-1
cdr3_length: 15
cdr3_aa: CAIMRDFLMNTEAFF

v_call: TRBV11-2
j_call: TRBJ2-6
cdr3_length: 15
cdr3_aa: CASSLSGSGANVLTF

v_call: TRBV19
j_call: TRBJ1-1
cdr3_length: 14
cdr3_aa: CASSIHGGNTEAFF

v_call: TRBV7-9
j_call: TRBJ2-7
cdr3_length: 13
cdr3_aa: CASNPSGAYEQYF

v_call: TRBV7-9
j_call: TRBJ2-7
cdr3_length: 14
cdr3_aa: CASSLADTFYEQYF

v_call: TRBV29-1
j_call: TRBJ2-3
cdr3_length: 14
cdr3_aa: CSVSQGSTGDTQYF

v_call: TRBV7-9
j_call: TRBJ1-1
cdr3_length: 12
cdr3_aa: CSSSLKGHELFF

v_call: TRBV19
j_call: TRBJ2-7
cdr3_length: 13
cdr3_aa: CASSIGYRYEQYF

v_call: TRBV10-3
j_call: -
cdr3_length: 16
cdr3_aa: CAISGASSKTYNEQYF

v_call: TRBV10-3
j_call: TRBJ1-2
cdr3_length: 13
cdr3_aa: CAIGGQGDYGYTF

v_call: TRBV25-1
j_call: TRBJ1-6
cdr3_length: 16
cdr3_aa: CASSEFGGQGNSPLHF

v_call: TRBV7-2
j_call: TRBJ2-3
cdr3_length: 18
cdr3_aa: CASSLWVAGGPVTDTQYF

v_call: TRBV9
j_call: TRBJ2-1
cdr3_length: 14
cdr3_aa: CASSPSGAGNEQFF

v_call: TRBV7-2
j_call: TRBJ1-3
cdr3_length: 16
cdr3_aa: CASSPEVDFSGNTTYF

v_call: TRBV6-5
j_call: TRBJ1-2
cdr3_length: 14
cdr3_aa: CASSEDRAPYGYTF

v_call: TRBV28
j_call: TRBJ1-2
cdr3_length: 13
cdr3_aa: CASIIQGYYGYTF

v_call: TRBV10-3
j_call: TRBJ2-4
cdr3_length: 16
cdr3_aa: CAISDQISLAKNIQYF

v_call: TRBV5-6
j_call: TRBJ1-4
cdr3_length: 16
cdr3_aa: CASSLTVISTNEKLFF

v_call: TRBV13
j_call: TRBJ1-1
cdr3_length: 14
cdr3_aa: CASSSRQGWTEAFF

v_call: TRBV7-9
j_call: TRBJ2-2
cdr3_length: 16
cdr3_aa: CSSRHFRSKNTGELFF

v_call: TRBV7-5
j_call: TRBJ1-6
cdr3_length: 17
cdr3_aa: CVRSPGTESSYNSPLHF

v_call: TRBV5-4
j_call: TRBJ2-2
cdr3_length: 16
cdr3_aa: CASSLRGGRSTGELFF

v_call: TRBV9
j_call: TRBJ2-2
cdr3_length: 15
cdr3_aa: CASTLDLRAAGELFF